Following are 25 T cell receptor beta chains from one sample sequenced in a study of OX40 agonist ivuxolimab in advanced cancers. Here immunoSEQ multiplex PCR was the method, and the copy in TCRdb shows in-frame clones only, minus some. The sample yields about 63,000 clones, more than 80% seen once. Sequences were derived from CD4+ or CD8+ T cells sorted from blood, sampled in a trial of the OX40 agonist ivuxolimab. The receptor source for this set is an adult with an advanced solid tumor such as melanoma, head and neck, liver or kidney cancer.

The chain employs TRBV5-1 and TRBJ2-1, with TRBD1 matching over 7 bases. The germline V gene encodes CDR1 SGHRS and CDR2 YFSETQ. V trimming: 7 bases; J trimming: 5 bases; junction bases outside the gene matches: 6. The CDR3 loop spans 13 amino acids. The DNA for the CDR3 is TGCGCCAGCCGAATTGGACAGGACAATGAGCAGTTCTTC. Encoded protein: CASRIGQDNEQFF.

This chain uses TRBV5-4 with TRBJ1-5; perhaps TRBD1 as D (5 bases). The germline V gene has CDR1 SGHNT and CDR2 YYREEE (reference sequence). V lost 5 bases and J 2 bases, leaving 11 bases between the germline ends. There are 14 residues in the CDR3. The CDR3 here is CASSPTGGNQPQHF. CDR3 sequence (DNA): TGTGCCAGCAGTCCTACAGGTGGCAATCAGCCCCAGCATTTT.

This chain joins TRBV9 and TRBJ2-3; 7 nucleotides align to TRBD2. V trimming: 0 bases; J trimming: 1 base; junction bases outside the gene matches: 2. This CDR3 is built from 15 residues. Germline lookup yields CDR1 SGDLS and CDR2 YYNGEE. In DNA form, the CDR3 reads TGTGCCAGCAGCGTAGAAAGCGGGGGCACAGATACGCAGTATTTT. The encoded protein is CASSVESGGTDTQYF.

The chain links TRBV28 to TRBJ1-2, with a possible D match to TRBD1 (5 bases). This CDR3 has 16 residues. Trimming shortened V by 6 bases and J by 3 bases, and 20 bases separated the two germline ends. Germline CDR1 reads MDHEN; CDR2 reads SYDVKM. In DNA form, the CDR3 reads TGTGCCAGCAGACCCCACCCTGGGGGAGGGGACTATGGCTACACCTTC. This gives the protein CASRPHPGGGDYGYTF.

This clone was seen just once. The chain employs TRBV5-1 and TRBJ2-1; D is possibly TRBD1 (5 bases). Germline CDR1 SGHRS, CDR2 YFSETQ. Deletions cut 4 bases from V and 3 bases from J, with 14 bases between. The CDR3 length is 15 residues. The DNA for the CDR3 is TGCGCCAGCAGCAACAACCCTGACAGCTACAATGAGCAGTTCTTC. Translating gives CASSNNPDSYNEQFF.

CDR3 sequence (DNA): TGTGCCAGCAGGCTAATCACTAGCGGGGGGCCGGGCGAGCAGTACTTC. It translates to CASRLITSGGPGEQYF. V and J are TRBV4-2 and TRBJ2-7; 12 bases match TRBD2. The germline gives CDR1 LGHNA, CDR2 YNFKEQ. V shed 6 bases and J 6 bases; nucleotides not matched to a gene: 12. There are 16 residues in the CDR3.

V usage is TRBV5-1 and J usage is TRBJ2-3; D call uncertain. This CDR3 is built from 15 residues. Germline CDR1 is SGHRS and CDR2 is YFSETQ. Trimming removed 1 base from V and 1 base from J, with 10 bases in between. The CDR3 here is CASSLMSAGTDTQYF. The CDR3 DNA is TGCGCCAGCAGCTTGATGTCTGCGGGCACAGATACGCAGTATTTT.

The genes are TRBV5-1 and TRBJ2-6; D gene unclear. CDR3 length equals 17 residues. CDR1 is SGHRS, CDR2 YFSETQ, per germline. V lost 2 bases and J 0 bases, leaving 12 bases between the germline ends. For the CDR3, the DNA is TGCGCCAGCAGCTTAGGAAGCAGAATCTCTGGGGCCAACGTCCTGACTTTC. This encodes CASSLGSRISGANVLTF.

The gene calls are TRBV4-1 and TRBJ2-1, with TRBD2 as a possible D gene (5 bases). This CDR3 is built from 13 residues. V lost 6 bases, J lost 5 bases, and 11 bases lay in between. Per germline, CDR1 MGHRA and CDR2 YSYEKL. CDR3 in amino acids: CASSWTYNNEQFF. The CDR3, as DNA: TGCGCCAGCAGTTGGACTTACAACAATGAGCAGTTCTTC.

The chain joins TRBV2 to TRBJ1-2, with 7 bases matching TRBD1. In germline, CDR1 is SNHLY, CDR2 FYNNEI. The V gene end was trimmed by 2 bases and the J gene end by 4 bases; junction bases not matched to a gene: 4. The CDR3 is 14 residues long. The CDR3 region is CASSEIRDSYGYTF. The CDR3 DNA reads as TGTGCCAGCAGTGAAATCCGGGACAGCTATGGCTACACCTTC.

The chain recombines TRBV10-3 with TRBJ2-2; TRBD1 matches 7 bases. This CDR3 spans 15 amino acids. From germline, CDR1 is ENHRY and CDR2 SYGVKD. Trimming took 2 bases from V and 5 from J; bases not matched to a gene: 5. CDR3 region: CAISEAQGETGELFF. The CDR3 DNA follows: TGTGCCATCAGTGAGGCGCAGGGGGAAACCGGGGAGCTGTTTTTT.

V usage is TRBV5-1 and J usage is TRBJ2-7; TRBD2 matches at 7 bases. The CDR3 is 17 residues long. Germline CDR1 reads SGHRS; CDR2 reads YFSETQ. The ends lost 2 bases at V and 4 bases at J; junction bases unmatched: 15. The DNA for the CDR3 is TGCGCCAGCAGCTTAGGCCTAAGTGGGAGGGCCGTTTACGAGCAGTACTTC. It specifies CASSLGLSGRAVYEQYF.

The chain carries TRBV6-1 and TRBJ2-5, with TRBD2 identical over 13 bases. Unmatched junction bases numbered 6, after V lost 0 bases and J lost 14 bases. There are 14 residues in the CDR3. Germline CDR1 is MNHNS and CDR2 is SASEGT. The CDR3 reads CASSEALGLAGVYF. The CDR3 nucleotides are TGTGCCAGCAGTGAAGCGCTCGGACTAGCGGGAGTTTACTTC.

The chain recombines TRBV18 with TRBJ1-1; D gene ambiguous. Germline CDR1 reads KGHSH; CDR2 reads LQKENI. V was shortened by 2 bases and J by 1 base, with 8 bases between the two germline ends. The CDR3 is 14 amino acids. Here the CDR3 DNA reads TGTGCCAGCTCACCAAACTTGAGGAACACTGAAGCTTTCTTT. The encoded protein is CASSPNLRNTEAFF.

The chain links TRBV28 to TRBJ1-2; D remains ambiguous. The germline V gene encodes CDR1 MDHEN and CDR2 SYDVKM. The CDR3 covers 12 residues. Trimming took 6 bases from V and 3 from J, leaving 8 bases between them. CDR3 residues: CASRATHYGYTF. The CDR3 bases are TGTGCCAGCAGGGCTACCCACTATGGCTACACCTTC.

The chain's CDR3 is CASSSRVSGANVLTF. As DNA, the CDR3 is TGTGCCAGCAGCTCCAGGGTATCTGGGGCCAACGTCCTGACTTTC. This chain joins TRBV2 and TRBJ2-6; possibly TRBD1 for D (5 bases). The ends were cut back, 6 bases at V and 1 base at J, with 10 bases in the middle. The CDR3 covers 15 residues. Germline CDR1 is SNHLY and CDR2 is FYNNEI.

V is TRBV9 and J is TRBJ2-1, with TRBD2 identical over 10 bases. After removal of 4 bases from V and 10 bases from J, the junction contained 2 bases not matched to a gene. The CDR3 is 12 residues long. Germline CDR1 is SGDLS and CDR2 is YYNGEE. DNA for the CDR3: TGTGCCAGCAGCCCGGGACTAGCGGAGCAGTTCTTC. It codes for CASSPGLAEQFF.

The chain carries TRBV18 and TRBJ2-1; 11 positions match TRBD2. The ends lost 5 bases at V and 3 bases at J; junction bases unmatched: 6. The CDR3 totals 16 residues. CDR1 KGHSH and CDR2 LQKENI come from the germline V gene. In DNA form, the CDR3 reads TGTGCCAGCTCATCCCTGGGACTAGCGGTCTACAATGAGCAGTTCTTC. Protein sequence: CASSSLGLAVYNEQFF. Full variable domain (remainder filled in from reference TRBV18 and TRBJ2-1): NAGVMQNPRHLVRRRGQEARLRCSPMKGHSHVYWYRQLPEEGLKFMVYLQKENIIDESGMPKERFSAEFPKEGPSILRIQQVVRGDSAAYFCASSSLGLAVYNEQFFGPGTRLTVL.

This clone appeared once. The chain is built from TRBV7-2 and TRBJ2-3; 9 positions agree with TRBD1. With 5 bases clipped from V and 4 bases from J, the junction kept 7 bases outside the gene matches. The CDR3 contains 15 residues. The V gene's germline CDR1 is SGHTA and CDR2 FQGNSA. Here the CDR3 reads CASSPQGQGSDTQYF. Here the CDR3 DNA reads TGTGCCAGCAGCCCCCAAGGACAGGGGTCAGATACGCAGTATTTT.

The gene calls are TRBV5-1 and TRBJ2-2, with TRBD2 matching over 8 bases. Germline CDR1 reads SGHRS; CDR2 reads YFSETQ. The CDR3 spans 17 residues. V lost 2 bases, J lost 1 base, and 7 bases stayed unmatched. In DNA form, the CDR3 reads TGCGCCAGCAGCTTTTTTTCGGGAGGGAGGAACACCGGGGAGCTGTTTTTT. Amino acids: CASSFFSGGRNTGELFF.

The chain combines TRBV6-5 with TRBJ1-4; TRBD1 might be the D (5 bases). This CDR3 has 14 residues. CDR1 and CDR2 (germline): MNHEY, SVGAGI. V was cut by 0 bases and J by 8 bases, with 10 bases left in between. CDR3 sequence reads: CASSYSGEDEKLFF. The CDR3 DNA follows: TGTGCCAGCAGTTACTCGGGGGAAGACGAAAAACTGTTTTTT.

This rearrangement joins TRBV28 to TRBJ1-2; the D is unclear. V was cut by 2 bases and J by 1 base, with 8 bases left in between. CDR1 is MDHEN and CDR2 is SYDVKM in the germline V gene. The CDR3 runs 14 residues. CDR3 protein: CASSLGRFNYGYTF. The CDR3 region has the DNA TGTGCCAGCAGTTTAGGGCGGTTTAACTATGGCTACACCTTC.

The CDR3 nucleotides read TGTGCCAGCAGCAGTACAGGGGGCGGTTGCGAGCAGTACTTC. Its translation: CASSSTGGGCEQYF. The genes are TRBV21-1 and TRBJ2-7; the D call of TRBD1 is as the table states it, not checked on the DNA. TRBV21-1 is classified as a pseudogene. This CDR3 comprises 14 residues.

The rearrangement links TRBV2 to TRBJ2-4; no clear D. This CDR3 is 11 amino acids long. The ends were cut back, 2 bases at V and 8 bases at J, with 4 bases in the middle. In germline, CDR1 is SNHLY, CDR2 FYNNEI. CDR3: CASSERDIQYF. In DNA form, the CDR3 reads TGTGCCAGCAGTGAACGGGACATTCAGTACTTC. Complete variable domain (other parts from reference TRBV2 and TRBJ2-4): EPEVTQTPSHQVTQMGQEVILRCVPISNHLYFYWYRQILGQKVEFLVSFYNNEISEKSEIFDDQFSVERPDGSNFTLKIRSTKLEDSAMYFCASSERDIQYFGAGTRLSVL.

This clone has only one observation. This CDR3 reads CASSIPGTRTDTQYF. The CDR3, as DNA: TGCGCCAGCAGTATACCCGGGACACGCACAGATACGCAGTATTTT. The V and J genes are TRBV5-1 and TRBJ2-3; maybe TRBD1 (6 bases). CDR1 and CDR2 (germline): SGHRS, YFSETQ. The CDR3 consists of 15 residues. V lost 5 bases, J lost 1 base, and 14 bases lay in between. Complete variable domain (other parts from reference TRBV5-1 and TRBJ2-3): KAGVTQTPRYLIKTRGQQVTLSCSPISGHRSVSWYQQTPGQGLQFLFEYFSETQRNKGNFPGRFSGRQFSNSRSEMNVSTLELGDSALYLCASSIPGTRTDTQYFGPGTRLTVL.